A selection of T cell receptor beta chains follows, all from one sample in a study of blood T cell repertoires in COVID-19. TCRdb's table, derived via immunoSEQ multiplex PCR, lists solely in-frame clones and lacks some. Found here are roughly 150,000 clones, over 70% of them singletons; the top ten hold about 10%. What was sequenced was peripheral blood. The receptors originated from a woman of 80 years or more with active or convalescent COVID-19. Each CDR3 is given with its conserved first and last residue. The D gene is left open where the match is weak. Clone size is given for some rows only: seen once, a few or many times, or a class if the clone is expanded.

size: .; J: TRBJ2-1; V: TRBV18; length: 14; D: TRBD2; DNA: TGTGCCAGCTCACCACTCGGGGGGGCCAATGAGCAGTTCTTC; CDR3: CASSPLGGANEQFF
size: .; J: TRBJ1-1; V: TRBV6-1; length: 14; D: TRBD1; DNA: TGTGCCAGCAGTGACAGGGGGAGGAACACTGAAGCTTTCTTT; CDR3: CASSDRGRNTEAFF
size: .; J: TRBJ1-2; V: TRBV21-1; length: 16; D: .; DNA: TGTGCCAGCACCGCAATAGTGGGGACAGGCGGCTATGGCTACACCTTC; CDR3: CASTAIVGTGGYGYTF
size: .; J: TRBJ1-4; V: TRBV6-5; length: 15; D: TRBD1; DNA: TGTGCCAGCAGTCTACCGACAGGGGAGGGAGAAAAACTGTTTTTT; CDR3: CASSLPTGEGEKLFF
size: few; J: TRBJ1-3; V: TRBV14; length: 15; D: TRBD1; DNA: TGTGCCAGCAGCTTAAGGACAGGCTCTGGAAACACCATATATTTT; CDR3: CASSLRTGSGNTIYF
size: few; J: TRBJ1-2; V: TRBV12-3/TRBV12-4; length: 13; D: TRBD1; DNA: TGTGCCAGCAGCTGGACAGGGGACTATGGCTACACCTTC; CDR3: CASSWTGDYGYTF
size: .; J: TRBJ1-4; V: TRBV12-5; length: 14; D: .; DNA: TGTGCTAGTGGTTTGGTAACGGAATCCAGCGAGCTGTTTTTT; CDR3: CASGLVTESSELFF
size: .; J: TRBJ1-3; V: TRBV25-1; length: 14; D: TRBD1; DNA: TGTGCCAGCAGTCTGACAGGGCCTGGAAACACCATATATTTT; CDR3: CASSLTGPGNTIYF
size: .; J: TRBJ1-2; V: TRBV6-1; length: 16; D: .; DNA: TGTGCCAGCAGTGAAGGTAGTAGTGTAGCTCTCGGGGGCTACACCTTC; CDR3: CASSEGSSVALGGYTF
size: .; J: TRBJ1-4; V: TRBV7-2; length: 16; D: TRBD1; DNA: TGTGCCAGCAGCAAATACGGACAGGGGGAGGGCGAAAAACTGTTTTTT; CDR3: CASSKYGQGEGEKLFF
size: .; J: TRBJ1-1; V: TRBV6-5; length: 14; D: .; DNA: TGTGCCACCACGGGGACGGCGGGGGGCACTGAAGCTTTCTTT; CDR3: CATTGTAGGTEAFF
size: .; J: TRBJ1-1; V: TRBV18; length: 15; D: TRBD1; DNA: TGTGCCAGCTCACCACCTAAGGGGGCGGCAACTGAAGCTTTCTTT; CDR3: CASSPPKGAATEAFF
size: .; J: TRBJ1-6; V: TRBV5-4; length: 15; D: .; DNA: TGTGCCAGCAGCTTCCAGGGTGAGAATAATTCACCCCTCCACTTT; CDR3: CASSFQGENNSPLHF
size: .; J: TRBJ1-1; V: TRBV18; length: 11; D: .; DNA: TGTGCCAGCTCCCGGGGGATGGAAGCTTTCTTT; CDR3: CASSRGMEAFF
size: .; J: TRBJ2-7; V: TRBV5-4; length: 14; D: .; DNA: TGTGCCAGCAGCCCGACTGGGCGCGGGAACGAGCAGTACTTC; CDR3: CASSPTGRGNEQYF
size: .; J: TRBJ2-2; V: TRBV29-1; length: 14; D: TRBD1; DNA: TGCAGCGTCCGGGGACAGGGGCGCAGCGGGGAGCTGTTTTTT; CDR3: CSVRGQGRSGELFF
size: .; J: TRBJ1-4; V: TRBV6-2/TRBV6-3; length: 13; D: TRBD1; DNA: TGTGCCAGCAGCAACAGGGGAAGGGAAAAACTGTTTTTT; CDR3: CASSNRGREKLFF
size: few; J: TRBJ2-5; V: TRBV5-1; length: 12; D: .; DNA: TGCGCCACCTGTACAGGGTTGGAGACCCAGTACTTC; CDR3: CATCTGLETQYF
size: .; J: TRBJ1-5; V: TRBV5-6; length: 15; D: TRBD1; DNA: TGTGCCAGCAGCCCCCCCTGGGACAGGAATCAGCCCCAGCATTTT; CDR3: CASSPPWDRNQPQHF
size: few; J: TRBJ1-2; V: TRBV4-3; length: 14; D: TRBD1; DNA: TGCGCCAGCAGCCCCACGCGACAGGGTTATGGCTACACCTTC; CDR3: CASSPTRQGYGYTF
size: .; J: TRBJ1-5; V: TRBV6-6; length: 16; D: .; DNA: TGTGCCAGCAGTCCCCCAGGGTCTGCAGGCAATCAGCCCCAGCATTTT; CDR3: CASSPPGSAGNQPQHF
size: once; J: TRBJ1-2; V: TRBV25-1; length: 16; D: TRBD1; DNA: TGTGCCAGCAGTGGGGGGACAGGCGACGCTAACTATGGCTACACCTTC; CDR3: CASSGGTGDANYGYTF
size: .; J: TRBJ1-4; V: TRBV19; length: 14; D: TRBD1; DNA: TGTGCCAGTAGTCCGGGACAGGGGGTGAAAAAACTGTTTTTT; CDR3: CASSPGQGVKKLFF
size: .; J: TRBJ2-3; V: TRBV6-5; length: 15; D: TRBD1; DNA: TGTGCCAGCAGCGGGACAGGGGGAGTGGCAGATACGCAGTATTTT; CDR3: CASSGTGGVADTQYF
size: .; J: TRBJ1-5; V: TRBV12-5; length: 15; D: .; DNA: TGTGCTAGTGGTTTGGGACAGGATCCCCGGCAGCCCCAGCATTTT; CDR3: CASGLGQDPRQPQHF
size: .; J: TRBJ1-2; V: TRBV27; length: 13; D: TRBD1; DNA: TGTGCCAGCAGTCCGACAGGGTGGTATGGCTACACCTTC; CDR3: CASSPTGWYGYTF
size: .; J: TRBJ1-1; V: TRBV7-8; length: 14; D: .; DNA: TGTGCCAGCAGCTCTACAGGTATGAACACTGAAGCTTTCTTT; CDR3: CASSSTGMNTEAFF
size: .; J: TRBJ2-7; V: TRBV24-1; length: 14; D: TRBD1; DNA: TGTGCCACCACCATGGACAGGGGCCCCTACGAGCAGTACTTC; CDR3: CATTMDRGPYEQYF
size: .; J: TRBJ1-1; V: TRBV7-9; length: 16; D: TRBD1; DNA: TGTGCCAGCAGCCGACTGACAGGGTACATGAACACTGAAGCTTTCTTT; CDR3: CASSRLTGYMNTEAFF
size: .; J: TRBJ2-3; V: TRBV11-2; length: 16; D: .; DNA: TGTGCCAGCAGCTTAGATGGGGTTCGGGGGACAGATACGCAGTATTTT; CDR3: CASSLDGVRGTDTQYF
size: .; J: TRBJ2-5; V: TRBV27; length: 16; D: .; DNA: TGTGCCAGCAGAAGAGGGGCCCGACTAGTATCCGAGACCCAGTACTTC; CDR3: CASRRGARLVSETQYF
size: once; J: TRBJ1-1; V: TRBV10-3; length: 12; D: TRBD1; DNA: TGTGCCATCAGGACAGGGCCCACTGAAGCTTTCTTT; CDR3: CAIRTGPTEAFF
size: many; J: TRBJ1-2; V: TRBV20-1; length: 11; D: .; DNA: TGCAGTGGGCAGGGCGGTCGGGGCTACACCTTC; CDR3: CSGQGGRGYTF
size: few; J: TRBJ1-5; V: TRBV28; length: 12; D: .; DNA: TGTGCCAGCAGACAGGTAAATCAGCCCCAGCATTTT; CDR3: CASRQVNQPQHF
size: .; J: TRBJ2-7; V: TRBV5-1; length: 13; D: TRBD1; DNA: TGCGCCAGCAGCACGGACAGGCTGCCCGAGCAGTACTTC; CDR3: CASSTDRLPEQYF
size: .; J: TRBJ1-1; V: TRBV7-2; length: 17; D: TRBD1; DNA: TGTGCCAGCAGCTTAGCGTTTTCCGGGGCAGGGGGCACTGAAGCTTTCTTT; CDR3: CASSLAFSGAGGTEAFF
size: .; J: TRBJ2-7; V: TRBV10-3; length: 13; D: .; DNA: TGTGCCATCAGTGCCAAGGGGGCGGGGGAGCAGTACTTC; CDR3: CAISAKGAGEQYF
size: .; J: TRBJ2-7; V: TRBV10-3; length: 15; D: .; DNA: TGTGCCATCAGTGACCTCGGAGGGACAGCCTACGAGCAGTACTTC; CDR3: CAISDLGGTAYEQYF
size: .; J: TRBJ1-3; V: TRBV19; length: 16; D: .; DNA: TGTGCCAGTAGTATTATGGGGCAGGGTTCTGGAAACACCATATATTTT; CDR3: CASSIMGQGSGNTIYF
size: once; J: TRBJ1-6; V: TRBV9; length: 13; D: TRBD1; DNA: TGTGCCAGCAACAGGGGCGTCGGGCCCCCCCTCCACTTT; CDR3: CASNRGVGPPLHF
size: once; J: TRBJ2-3; V: TRBV6-5; length: 14; D: TRBD1; DNA: TGTGCCAGCAGTCCCGACAGGGTGCGAGATACGCAGTATTTT; CDR3: CASSPDRVRDTQYF
size: .; J: TRBJ1-3; V: TRBV7-8; length: 16; D: TRBD1; DNA: TGTGCCAGCAGCCCCGACAGGGACCTCTCTGGAAACACCATATATTTT; CDR3: CASSPDRDLSGNTIYF
size: .; J: TRBJ1-5; V: TRBV7-9; length: 19; D: TRBD1; DNA: TGTGCCAGCAGCTTAGCAGGGGGACAGGGGGCGAGGAGCAATCAGCCCCAGCATTTT; CDR3: CASSLAGGQGARSNQPQHF
size: few; J: TRBJ2-2; V: TRBV5-1; length: 16; D: .; DNA: TGCGCCAGCAGCTTGGGACTAGGCGCGAACACCGGGGAGCTGTTTTTT; CDR3: CASSLGLGANTGELFF
size: once; J: TRBJ1-5; V: TRBV6-5; length: 15; D: TRBD1; DNA: TGTGCCAGCAGTTACTCGAGACAGGGCCATCAGCCCCAGCATTTT; CDR3: CASSYSRQGHQPQHF
size: few; J: TRBJ2-2; V: TRBV7-9; length: 15; D: .; DNA: TGTGCCAGCAGCTTAGGGAGAACGAACACCGGGGAGCTGTTTTTT; CDR3: CASSLGRTNTGELFF
size: .; J: TRBJ2-7; V: TRBV14; length: 16; D: .; DNA: TGTGCCAGCAGCCAAAGGAGTCCTATACCTACCTACGAGCAGTACTTC; CDR3: CASSQRSPIPTYEQYF
size: .; J: TRBJ2-2; V: TRBV4-3; length: 15; D: .; DNA: TGCGCCAGCAGCCCCCGACTAGAGAACACCGGGGAGCTGTTTTTT; CDR3: CASSPRLENTGELFF
size: .; J: TRBJ2-3; V: TRBV18; length: 16; D: TRBD1; DNA: TGTGCCAGCTCACCGAGGGGACAGGGCAGCACAGATACGCAGTATTTT; CDR3: CASSPRGQGSTDTQYF
size: .; J: TRBJ1-1; V: TRBV30; length: 13; D: .; DNA: TGTGCCTGGAAAAGGGGTTCGAACACTGAAGCTTTCTTT; CDR3: CAWKRGSNTEAFF
size: .; J: TRBJ2-7; V: TRBV19; length: 15; D: .; DNA: TGTGCCAGTAGTATAGGAGTTGGGGGGAGTTACGAGCAGTACTTC; CDR3: CASSIGVGGSYEQYF
size: .; J: TRBJ1-1; V: TRBV19; length: 13; D: TRBD1; DNA: TGTGCCAGTAGCGGACAGGGGAGGACTGAAGCTTTCTTT; CDR3: CASSGQGRTEAFF
size: .; J: TRBJ1-5; V: TRBV6-6; length: 15; D: .; DNA: TGTGCCAGCAGGTCGCCGGGGGTATACAATCAGCCCCAGCATTTT; CDR3: CASRSPGVYNQPQHF
size: .; J: TRBJ1-1; V: TRBV7-8; length: 17; D: .; DNA: TGTGCCAGCAGCACGAACCGATGGTGGGGGCGGAACACTGAAGCTTTCTTT; CDR3: CASSTNRWWGRNTEAFF
size: .; J: TRBJ1-1; V: TRBV7-2; length: 15; D: .; DNA: TGTGCCAGCAGCTCTCAGGGGTTTCCGAACACTGAAGCTTTCTTT; CDR3: CASSSQGFPNTEAFF
size: .; J: TRBJ2-7; V: TRBV6-2/TRBV6-3; length: 13; D: TRBD2; DNA: TGTGCCAGCAGTACCCCCAGGTCCGGGGCGGGGGACTTC; CDR3: CASSTPRSGAGDF